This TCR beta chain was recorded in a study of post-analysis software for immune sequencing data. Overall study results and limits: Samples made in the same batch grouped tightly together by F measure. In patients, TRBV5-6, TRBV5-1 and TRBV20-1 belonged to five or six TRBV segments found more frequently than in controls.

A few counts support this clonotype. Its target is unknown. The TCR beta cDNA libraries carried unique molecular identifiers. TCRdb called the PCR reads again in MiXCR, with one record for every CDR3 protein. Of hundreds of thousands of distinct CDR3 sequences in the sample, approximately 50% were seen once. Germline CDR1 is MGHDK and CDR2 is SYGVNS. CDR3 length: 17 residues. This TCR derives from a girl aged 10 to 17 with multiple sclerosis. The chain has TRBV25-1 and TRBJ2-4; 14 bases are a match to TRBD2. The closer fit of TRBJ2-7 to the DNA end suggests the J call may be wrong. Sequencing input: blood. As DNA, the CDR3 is TGTGCCAGCAGTGAATATATTCCGGGACTAGCGGGAGCCGAGCAGTACTTC. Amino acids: CASSEYIPGLAGAEQYF.